This T cell receptor (beta chain) comes out of a study of cytotoxic CD8 clonotypes in ibrutinib-treated CLL. Study overall: Per sample, productive templates averaged 255,043 and productive rearrangements averaged about 100,000.

J gave up 0 bases and V 0 bases, and 3 bases lay outside the gene matches. CDR3 size: 17 residues. Germline CDR1 MGHRA, CDR2 YSYEKL. Generated by immunoSEQ multiplex PCR, the TCRdb table keeps only in-frame clones and is missing some. The table shows more than 110,000 clones, with 75% to 85% occurring only once. Findings and caveats of the study: Before falling back toward baseline at progression, clonality had risen at the time of ibrutinib response. Sustained-remission and progressing patients' sampling times differed.

To note about this clone: As yet, its antigen is unknown.

The clonotype was recovered from a human donor with chronic lymphocytic leukemia. This sequence joins TRBV4-1 and TRBJ2-3; TRBD2 agrees at 10 bases. The source was PBMCs, collected after 36 months of ibrutinib treatment. This CDR3 reads CASSQDRGLASTDTQYF. For the CDR3, the DNA is TGCGCCAGCAGCCAAGATAGGGGACTAGCGAGCACAGATACGCAGTATTTT.